The entry below describes one TCR beta chain. This sample stems from a study of shared clonotypes between healthy human individuals. Using immunoSEQ multiplex PCR, the repertoire was profiled, and TCRdb retains in-frame clones only, with some absent. The sample contains roughly 1 million clones, around 78% of which appear only once. Specimen: memory CD4+ T cells from PBMCs. Subset reported: CD45RA-negative fraction. This TCR was sampled from a man younger than 35 in good health. Some clones in this sample may be carry-over from other donors' samples.

CDR3 nucleotide sequence: TGTGCCAGCACTCTCATCTCCGGGACGGGAGGGTACATTCAGTACTTC. Translating gives CASTLISGTGGYIQYF. The V gene is TRBV7-2, the J gene TRBJ2-4, with TRBD2 matching over 8 bases. CDR1 is SGHTA and CDR2 is FQGNSA in the germline V gene. With V trimmed by 7 bases and J by 8 bases, 16 bases remained unmatched. The CDR3 extends over 16 amino acids.